The entry below describes one TCR beta chain. The sample belongs to a study of T cell changes during pregnancy in multiple sclerosis. The CDR3 contains 16 residues. V shed 3 bases and J 1 base; nucleotides not matched to a gene: 4. Germline CDR1 and CDR2: SEHNR and FQNEAQ (reference sequence). Measured with immunoSEQ multiplex PCR; TCRdb has only the in-frame clones, and not every one. This repertoire shows just under 20,000 clones, around 89% found once; its top ten account for approximately 8%. The sample consisted of CD8+ T cells from peripheral blood mononuclear cells, taken in the second trimester of pregnancy. The receptor's source is a female donor in good health, enrolled as a control in a pregnancy study. The chain links TRBV7-9 to TRBJ2-5; 11 nucleotides agree with TRBD2. The CDR3 bases are TGTGCCAGCAGCTTCCCTAGCGGGGGGACCCAAGAGACCCAGTACTTC. Protein product: CASSFPSGGTQETQYF.